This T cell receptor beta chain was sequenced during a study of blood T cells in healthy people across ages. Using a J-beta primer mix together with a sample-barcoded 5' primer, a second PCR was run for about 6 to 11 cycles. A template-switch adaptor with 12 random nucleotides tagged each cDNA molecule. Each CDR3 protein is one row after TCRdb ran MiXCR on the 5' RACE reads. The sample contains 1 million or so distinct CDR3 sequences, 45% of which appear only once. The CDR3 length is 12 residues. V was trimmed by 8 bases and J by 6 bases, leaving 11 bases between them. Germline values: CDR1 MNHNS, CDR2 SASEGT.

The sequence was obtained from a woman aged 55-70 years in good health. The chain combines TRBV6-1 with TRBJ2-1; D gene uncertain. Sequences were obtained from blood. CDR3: CASSFVSNEQFF. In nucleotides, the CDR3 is TGTGCCAGCTCATTTGTATCCAATGAGCAGTTCTTC.